This T cell receptor (beta chain) was recorded in a study of Ad26.COV2.S vaccination and SARS-CoV-2 variants. Background on the study: Vaccine-arm donor from the placebo-controlled COV1001 Ad26.COV2.S trial. Donor got 5x10^10 or 1x10^11 viral particles of Ad26.COV2.S. Study observations and caveats: Responses of T cells in total may have been underestimated by the TCR breadth and depth analyses.

Sample treatment: over 15 received Ad26.COV2.S at low or high dose, single or two shots; 5 received placebo; per-sample allocation not given. Each sample was drawn 63 days after the first injection (of vaccine or placebo). With 5 bases clipped from V and 4 bases from J, the junction kept 3 bases outside the gene matches. CDR3 length: 13 amino acids. Germline CDR1 and CDR2: SGHTA and FQGTGA. Comment on this clone: The antigen is unknown.

Profiling relied on immunoSEQ multiplex PCR, and the TCRdb table lists in-frame clones only, not all of them. The data hold about 440,000 clones, with roughly 89% observed a single time. The V gene is TRBV7-3, the J gene TRBJ2-5; 8 bases are shared with TRBD2. Specimen: peripheral blood, collected in a trial of Ad26.COV2.S vaccine versus placebo. This clonotype was obtained from a person aged 18-60 years who received the Ad26.COV2.S COVID-19 vaccine or a placebo. The CDR3 reads CASSHGRGETQYF. The CDR3 DNA reads as TGTGCCAGCAGCCACGGGAGGGGAGAGACCCAGTACTTC.